This record covers a single T cell receptor beta chain. The PCR employed 60 Vbeta primers together with 13 Jbeta primers. Only in-frame clones appear in the TCRdb table, and some are missing; sequencing was by immunoSEQ multiplex PCR. The sample holds under 300,000 clones, roughly four fifths seen once. This sample was taken from a study of cytomegalovirus exposure and HLA in healthy donors. Study at large: In an earlier analysis, around 120 million unique TCR beta sequences were found from 150 million to 200 million T cells.

The CDR3 spans 15 residues. V dropped 0 bases and J dropped 3 bases, with 13 bases sitting between them. Per the germline V gene, CDR1 is SGHTS and CDR2 is YDEGEE. The TCR comes from a woman aged 40 to 50 in good health and CMV-seropositive. Input material: PBMCs. This chain connects TRBV5-8 to TRBJ2-7; weak D call: TRBD2 (6 bases). CDR3 coding DNA: TGTGCCAGCAGCTTGGGGGGCGGGGATGGCTACGAGCAGTACTTC. The encoded protein is CASSLGGGDGYEQYF.